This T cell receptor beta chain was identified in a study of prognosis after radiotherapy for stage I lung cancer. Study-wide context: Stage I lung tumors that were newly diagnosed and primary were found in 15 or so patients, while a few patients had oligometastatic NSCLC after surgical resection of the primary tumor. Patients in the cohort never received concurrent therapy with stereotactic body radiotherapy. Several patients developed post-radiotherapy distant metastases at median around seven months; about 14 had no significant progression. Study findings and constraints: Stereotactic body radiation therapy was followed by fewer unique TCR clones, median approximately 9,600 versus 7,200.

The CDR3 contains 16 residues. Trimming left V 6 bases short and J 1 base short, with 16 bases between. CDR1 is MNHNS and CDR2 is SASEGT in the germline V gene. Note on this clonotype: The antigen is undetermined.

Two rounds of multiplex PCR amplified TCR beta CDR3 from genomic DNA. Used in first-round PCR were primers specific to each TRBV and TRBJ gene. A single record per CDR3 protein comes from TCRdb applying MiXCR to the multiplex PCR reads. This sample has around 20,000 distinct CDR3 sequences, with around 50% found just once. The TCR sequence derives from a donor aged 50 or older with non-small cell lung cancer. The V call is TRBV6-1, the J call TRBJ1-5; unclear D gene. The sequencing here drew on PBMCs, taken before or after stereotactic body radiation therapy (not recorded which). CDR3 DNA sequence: TGTGCCAGCAGCCCCCTGACTGGGGTCAGCAATCAGCCCCAGCATTTT. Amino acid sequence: CASSPLTGVSNQPQHF.